This T cell receptor (beta chain) stems from a study of metastatic and nonmetastatic thyroid tumors. Study-level background: Repertoires from malignant and benign thyroid patients were compared across blood and tumor or nodule tissue.

CDR1 is LNHDA, CDR2 SQIVND, per germline (reference sequence). The ends were cut back, 5 bases at V and 6 bases at J, with 17 bases in the middle. The CDR3 is made up of 15 amino acids. No patient received treatment before thyroid surgery. Under the authors' procedure: Researchers built a distant-metastasis classifier for papillary thyroid cancer that drew on CDR3 differences across clinicopathological groups. Through MiXCR, TCRdb re-clonotyped the PCR reads. The V and J calls and clone size are TCRdb's, not the authors'. The sample has about 85,000 clones; around 9.1% are singletons. This clone showed up just a few times.

This receptor was obtained from a female donor with papillary thyroid cancer or a benign thyroid nodule (not recorded which). Some clones in this sample may be carry-over from other donors' samples. The sample taken for sequencing was blood. The chain uses TRBV19 and TRBJ2-1; D is possibly TRBD1 or TRBD2 (6 bases each). Here the CDR3 DNA reads TGTGCCAGTAGTGGGACTGTCGGGGGCCTCAATGAGCAGTTCTTC. The encoded protein is CASSGTVGGLNEQFF.